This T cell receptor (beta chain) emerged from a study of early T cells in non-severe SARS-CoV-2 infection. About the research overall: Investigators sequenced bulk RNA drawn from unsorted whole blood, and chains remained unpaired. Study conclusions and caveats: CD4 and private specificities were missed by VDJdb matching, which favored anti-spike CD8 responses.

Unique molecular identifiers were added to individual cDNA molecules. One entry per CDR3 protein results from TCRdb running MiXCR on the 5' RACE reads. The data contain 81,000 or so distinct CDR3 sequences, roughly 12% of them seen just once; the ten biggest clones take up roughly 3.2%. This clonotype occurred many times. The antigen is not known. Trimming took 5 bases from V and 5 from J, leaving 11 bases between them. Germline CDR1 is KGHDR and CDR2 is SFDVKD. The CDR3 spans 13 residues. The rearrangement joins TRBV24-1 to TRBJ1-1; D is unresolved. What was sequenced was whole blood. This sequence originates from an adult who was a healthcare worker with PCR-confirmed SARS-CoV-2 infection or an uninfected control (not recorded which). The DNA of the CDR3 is TGTGCCACCAGTGTGTCCGATGGAACTGAAGCTTTCTTT. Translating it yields CATSVSDGTEAFF.